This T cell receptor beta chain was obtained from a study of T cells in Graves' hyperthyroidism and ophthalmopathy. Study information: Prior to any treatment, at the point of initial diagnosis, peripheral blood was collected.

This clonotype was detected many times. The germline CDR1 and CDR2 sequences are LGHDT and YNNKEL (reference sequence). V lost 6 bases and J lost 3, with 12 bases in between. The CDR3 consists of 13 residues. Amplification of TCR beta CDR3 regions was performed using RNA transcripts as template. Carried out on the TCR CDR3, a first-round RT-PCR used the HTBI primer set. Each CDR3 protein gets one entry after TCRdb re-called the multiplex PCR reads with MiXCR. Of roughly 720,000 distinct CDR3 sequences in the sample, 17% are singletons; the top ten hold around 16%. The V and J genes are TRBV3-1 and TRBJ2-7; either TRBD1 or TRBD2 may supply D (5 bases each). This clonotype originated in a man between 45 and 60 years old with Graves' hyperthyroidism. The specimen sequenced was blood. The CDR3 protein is CASSLGTYYEQYF. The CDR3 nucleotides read TGTGCCAGCAGTCTCGGGACCTACTACGAGCAGTACTTC.